These 27 T cell receptor beta chains were sequenced from one sample in a study of blood T cell repertoires in COVID-19. This table comes from immunoSEQ multiplex PCR, and its TCRdb copy is limited to in-frame clones, with some not included. This sample has roughly 330,000 clones; about 90% occur once, and the top ten carry over 4%. The specimen sequenced was PBMCs or T cells enriched from blood (not recorded which). The receptor set was obtained from a woman aged 25-40 years who had recovered from COVID-19.

The V gene is TRBV9, the J gene TRBJ2-7; D gene ambiguous. This CDR3 has 14 amino acids. Trimming left V 1 base short and J 0 bases short, with 8 bases between. The germline CDR1 and CDR2 sequences are SGDLS and YYNGEE. CDR3 in DNA: TGTGCCAGCAGCGTAAGTCCGAGCTCCTACGAGCAGTACTTC. It specifies CASSVSPSSYEQYF.

The chain carries TRBV13 and TRBJ1-2; 7 bases match TRBD1. After removal of 5 bases from V and 5 bases from J, the junction contained 14 bases not matched to a gene. Germline CDR1 reads PRHDT; CDR2 reads FYEKMQ (reference sequence). CDR3 length: 16 amino acids. The CDR3 loop reads CASSQEGKEGAYGYTF. Here the CDR3 DNA reads TGTGCCAGCAGCCAAGAGGGTAAGGAGGGGGCGTATGGCTACACCTTC.

This chain uses TRBV4-1 with TRBJ1-5, with D perhaps matching TRBD1 (6 bases). The CDR3 has 15 amino acids. The germline V gene has CDR1 MGHRA and CDR2 YSYEKL. The ends were cut back, 0 bases at V and 6 bases at J, with 12 bases in the middle. CDR3 sequence reads: CASSQEGGGGQPQHF. As DNA, the CDR3 is TGCGCCAGCAGCCAAGAGGGAGGGGGTGGTCAGCCCCAGCATTTT.

This clone was counted once. The chain has TRBV5-4 and TRBJ2-7; TRBD1 matches 7 bases. Germline CDR1 is SGHNT and CDR2 is YYREEE (reference sequence). The CDR3 consists of 13 residues. Losses at the gene ends were 7 bases for V and 3 bases for J; bases not matched to a gene: 7. Written as DNA, the CDR3 is TGTGCCAGCGGCTACCGGGACAGCTACGAGCAGTACTTC. This codes for CASGYRDSYEQYF.

The chain employs TRBV19 and TRBJ2-1; 11 bases fit TRBD1. From germline, CDR1 is LNHDA and CDR2 SQIVND (reference sequence). J lost 7 bases, V lost 0 bases, and 8 bases had no gene match. This CDR3 region has 17 residues. The CDR3 nucleotides are TGTGCCAGTAGTATAGACCCGGACAGGGGGCTGAGGAATGAGCAGTTCTTC. This gives the protein CASSIDPDRGLRNEQFF.

V is TRBV7-2 and J is TRBJ1-2; no definite D call. Looked up from germline, CDR1 is SGHTA and CDR2 is FQGNSA. This CDR3 is built from 16 residues. Trimming shortened V by 1 base and J by 3 bases, and 15 bases separated the two germline ends. The CDR3 DNA is TGTGCCAGCAGCTTAGTCCCAGGTCTACCTTACTATGGCTACACCTTC. Protein product: CASSLVPGLPYYGYTF.

V is TRBV7-9 and J is TRBJ1-1, with no clear D. Germline values: CDR1 SEHNR, CDR2 FQNEAQ (reference sequence). This CDR3 is 14 amino acids long. V shed 5 bases and J shed 5 bases, with 15 bases lying between them. The CDR3 DNA sequence: TGTGCCAGCAGCCCAATGGTTGTGAGGACTGAAGCTTTCTTT. Protein product: CASSPMVVRTEAFF.

This clone was detected a few times. This rearrangement joins TRBV18 to TRBJ2-7; possible D gene TRBD1, 6 bases. CDR1 is KGHSH and CDR2 is LQKENI in the germline V gene. V dropped 3 bases and J dropped 6 bases, with 9 bases sitting between them. The CDR3 totals 12 residues. The DNA of the CDR3 is TGTGCCAGCTCACCGCAGGGGTTCGAGCAGTACTTC. Its protein is CASSPQGFEQYF.

The table lists this clone with a few counts. The J gene is TRBJ1-2, the V gene TRBV5-1; possible D gene TRBD1, 5 bases. The V end lost 0 bases, the J end lost 7 bases, and 16 bases lay between the germline ends. Germline values: CDR1 SGHRS, CDR2 YFSETQ. This CDR3 comprises 15 residues. CDR3 nucleotide sequence: TGCGCCAGCAGCTTGGATGTTGGGGGGACCGCTGGCTACACCTTC. As protein: CASSLDVGGTAGYTF.

The chain uses TRBV24-1 and TRBJ2-5, with TRBD1 identical over 9 bases. This CDR3 spans 15 amino acids. J lost 4 bases, V lost 2 bases, and 4 bases had no gene match. In germline, CDR1 is KGHDR, CDR2 SFDVKD. CDR3 region: CATSDSGQGGETQYF. Here the CDR3 DNA reads TGTGCCACCAGTGATTCGGGACAGGGAGGAGAGACCCAGTACTTC.

The rearrangement uses TRBV28 and TRBJ2-1; 7 positions match TRBD1. V lost 1 base to trimming and J lost 0 bases; unmatched junction nucleotides: 3. This CDR3 comprises 16 residues. Germline V gene data show CDR1 as MDHEN and CDR2 as SYDVKM. This chain's CDR3 is CASSLSGTVSYNEQFF. In DNA, the CDR3 is TGTGCCAGCAGTTTATCCGGGACAGTCTCCTACAATGAGCAGTTCTTC.

The chain has TRBV11-3 and TRBJ2-1, with 7 positions matching TRBD1. The CDR3 length is 15 residues. Germline CDR1 SGHNT, CDR2 YENEEA. V trimming: 5 bases; J trimming: 3 bases; junction bases outside the gene matches: 7. The CDR3 region is CASSPRAGGYNEQFF. CDR3 bases: TGTGCCAGCAGCCCCCGAGCAGGGGGCTACAATGAGCAGTTCTTC.

This clone was recorded only once. The genes are TRBV7-9 and TRBJ2-5; D possibly corresponds to TRBD2 (6 bases). Germline loops: CDR1 SEHNR, CDR2 FQNEAQ (reference sequence). CDR3 length: 15 amino acids. V lost 3 bases, J lost 2 bases, and 13 bases lay in between. The CDR3 sequence: CASSFGGTRQETQYF. CDR3 bases: TGTGCCAGCAGCTTCGGGGGTACACGACAAGAGACCCAGTACTTC. The full variable domain, rest sourced from reference TRBV7-9 and TRBJ2-5, is DTGVSQNPRHKITKRGQNVTFRCDPISEHNRLYWYRQTLGQGPEFLTYFQNEAQLEKSRLLSDRFSAERPKGSFSTLEIQRTEQGDSAMYLCASSFGGTRQETQYFGPGTRLLVL.

The count of this clone is one. The rearrangement joins TRBV11-3 to TRBJ2-7; TRBD1 agrees at 10 bases. V was clipped by 5 bases and J by 7 bases; unmatched bases: 5. Germline V CDR1 and CDR2: SGHNT, YENEEA. This CDR3 is 13 amino acids long. The CDR3 is CASSRGTGEEQYF. In nucleotides, the CDR3 is TGTGCCAGCAGCCGCGGGACAGGGGAAGAGCAGTACTTC.

The rearrangement joins TRBV4-1 to TRBJ2-3; 7 bases are shared with TRBD2. The CDR3 is 17 amino acids. J gave up 2 bases and V 1 base, and 9 bases lay outside the gene matches. Per germline, CDR1 MGHRA and CDR2 YSYEKL. The CDR3 DNA is TGCGCCAGCAGCCAAGGTTATCTAGCGGATATCACAGATACGCAGTATTTT. This codes for CASSQGYLADITDTQYF.

This chain uses TRBV19 with TRBJ1-4, with 8 positions matching TRBD1. The germline gives CDR1 LNHDA, CDR2 SQIVND (reference sequence). The CDR3 has 14 amino acids. V lost 5 bases and J lost 8; bases outside the gene matches: 7. CDR3 nucleotide sequence: TGTGCCAGTAGTGACCGGGACAGGCAAGAAAAACTGTTTTTT. Protein product: CASSDRDRQEKLFF. Drawing the rest from reference TRBV19 and TRBJ1-4, the complete variable domain is DGGITQSPKYLFRKEGQNVTLSCEQNLNHDAMYWYRQDPGQGLRLIYYSQIVNDFQKGDIAEGYSVSREKKESFPLTVTSAQKNPTAFYLCASSDRDRQEKLFFGSGTQLSVL.

The chain joins TRBV6-2 or TRBV6-3 to TRBJ2-2; 7 bases map to TRBD2. This CDR3 has 15 residues. In germline, CDR1 is MNHEY, CDR2 SVGEGT. The V segment lost 7 bases and the J segment 3 bases; nucleotides outside the gene matches: 8. CDR3 sequence (DNA): TGTGCCAGCACCCCGGGGGGTAGCGACACCGGGGAGCTGTTTTTT. The encoded protein is CASTPGGSDTGELFF.

The chain links TRBV29-1 to TRBJ2-2; the match to TRBD2 covers 7 bases. Germline V gives CDR1 SQVTM, CDR2 ANQGSEA. CDR3 length equals 14 residues. The CDR3 DNA reads TGCGGGTGGGAGGGGCCATCTTACACCGGGGAGCTGTTTTTT. This translates into CGWEGPSYTGELFF.

The chain couples TRBV27 to TRBJ2-7, with D perhaps TRBD1 (6 bases). Germline V lookup: CDR1 MNHEY, CDR2 SMNVEV (reference sequence). V gave up 2 bases and J gave up 1 base, with 15 bases separating them. This CDR3 region has 16 residues. The CDR3 loop reads CASSLQWRQASYEQYF. The CDR3 DNA follows: TGTGCCAGCAGTTTACAATGGCGACAGGCTTCCTACGAGCAGTACTTC.

The chain employs TRBV2 and TRBJ2-7; a possible D gene is TRBD2 (7 bases). The ends were cut back, 6 bases at V and 0 bases at J, with 15 bases in the middle. From germline, CDR1 is SNHLY and CDR2 FYNNEI. The CDR3 spans 15 residues. The CDR3 is CASSQAGQISYEQYF. CDR3 DNA: TGTGCCAGCAGCCAAGCGGGACAAATCTCCTACGAGCAGTACTTC.

This clone was seen only once. The rearrangement links TRBV2 to TRBJ2-3; 8 bases align to TRBD2. J gave up 4 bases and V 7 bases, and 7 bases lay outside the gene matches. CDR3 length equals 14 residues. CDR1 is SNHLY, CDR2 FYNNEI, per germline. The CDR3 bases are TGTGCCAGCAAGTACGGGGGGGCTGCAGATACGCAGTATTTT. The encoded protein is CASKYGGAADTQYF.

The chain carries TRBV12-3 or TRBV12-4 and TRBJ2-2, with D unresolved. V gave up 5 bases and J gave up 5 bases, with 9 bases separating them. The CDR3 runs to 13 residues. In nucleotides, the CDR3 is TGTGCCAGCAGTGTGGGCCGGACCGGGGAGCTGTTTTTT. Translation: CASSVGRTGELFF.

V gene TRBV29-1 combines with J gene TRBJ2-3; D is unresolved. In germline, CDR1 is SQVTM, CDR2 ANQGSEA. V was shortened by 4 bases and J by 2 bases, with 7 bases between the two germline ends. CDR3 length: 12 residues. CDR3 nucleotide sequence: TGCAGCGTTGGCGGCGCCACAGATACGCAGTATTTT. Protein sequence: CSVGGATDTQYF.

V is TRBV9 and J is TRBJ1-2; 9 bases match TRBD1. J lost 4 bases, V lost 0 bases, and 1 base had no gene match. The CDR3 extends over 14 amino acids. The germline V gene encodes CDR1 SGDLS and CDR2 YYNGEE. The DNA for the CDR3 is TGTGCCAGCAGCGTAGAGGGACAGGGCTATGGCTACACCTTC. Translating it yields CASSVEGQGYGYTF.

The rearrangement joins TRBV5-4 to TRBJ1-1, with D tentatively TRBD1 (6 bases). The germline gives CDR1 SGHNT, CDR2 YYREEE (reference sequence). Trimming pared 4 bases from V and 1 base from J, leaving 11 bases between. The CDR3 extends over 14 amino acids. The CDR3 coding sequence is TGTGCCAGCAGCGTGGGACATAAGAACACTGAAGCTTTCTTT. It translates to CASSVGHKNTEAFF.

This chain joins TRBV10-3 and TRBJ2-5; 9 bases line up with TRBD1. The germline gives CDR1 ENHRY, CDR2 SYGVKD. This CDR3 has 17 residues. With 1 base clipped from V and 4 bases from J, the junction kept 10 bases outside the gene matches. CDR3 sequence: CAISELRGQGNSETQYF. The CDR3 bases are TGTGCCATCAGTGAGTTAAGGGGACAGGGTAACTCAGAGACCCAGTACTTC.

The CDR3 protein is CASSQTTPGLNTIYF. CDR3 nucleotides: TGTGCCAGCAGCCAAACAACGCCAGGGCTGAACACCATATATTTT. The chain combines TRBV3-1 (or the pseudogene TRBV3-2) with TRBJ1-3; TRBD1 is a possible D gene (5 bases). This CDR3 contains 15 residues. With 2 bases removed from V and 7 bases from J, the gap between germline ends came to 15 bases. The V gene's germline CDR1 is LGHDT and CDR2 YNNKEL (reference sequence).